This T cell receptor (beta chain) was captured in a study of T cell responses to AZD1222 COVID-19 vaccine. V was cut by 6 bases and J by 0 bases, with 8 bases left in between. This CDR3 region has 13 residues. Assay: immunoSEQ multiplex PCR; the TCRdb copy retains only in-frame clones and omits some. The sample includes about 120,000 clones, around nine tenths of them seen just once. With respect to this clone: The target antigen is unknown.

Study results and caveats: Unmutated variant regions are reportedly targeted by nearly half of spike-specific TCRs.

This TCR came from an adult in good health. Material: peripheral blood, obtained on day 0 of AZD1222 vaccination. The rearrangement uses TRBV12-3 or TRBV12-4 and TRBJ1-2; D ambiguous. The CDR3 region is CASRGRANYGYTF. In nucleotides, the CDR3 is TGTGCCAGCAGGGGCAGAGCTAACTATGGCTACACCTTC.